This TCR beta chain derives from a study of blood T cell repertoires in COVID-19. Study-wide context: The United States, Italy and Spain supplied acute and convalescent COVID-19 samples. From T cells, B-cell-depleted T cells, or PBMCs came the material, which was cDNA or gDNA.

The authors' processing: Reference gene primers were amplified, and this amplification served to estimate nucleated cell counts. The data were produced by immunoSEQ multiplex PCR, yet TCRdb's version contains in-frame clones alone and is incomplete. From that table come the V and J calls and clone size; the DNA was used to work out D and trimming. The table includes approximately 220,000 clones, approximately 80% detected once. V was shortened by 6 bases and J by 4 bases, with 15 bases between the two germline ends. The CDR3 covers 14 residues. CDR1 and CDR2 (germline): MGHDK, SYGVNS. The sample taken for sequencing was peripheral blood. The TCR originated in a woman aged 55-70 years who had recovered from COVID-19. The chain carries TRBV25-1 and TRBJ1-1; D might be TRBD1 (6 bases). CDR3 residues: CASRDDQGITEAFF. As DNA, the CDR3 is TGTGCCAGCAGAGACGATCAGGGGATCACTGAAGCTTTCTTT.